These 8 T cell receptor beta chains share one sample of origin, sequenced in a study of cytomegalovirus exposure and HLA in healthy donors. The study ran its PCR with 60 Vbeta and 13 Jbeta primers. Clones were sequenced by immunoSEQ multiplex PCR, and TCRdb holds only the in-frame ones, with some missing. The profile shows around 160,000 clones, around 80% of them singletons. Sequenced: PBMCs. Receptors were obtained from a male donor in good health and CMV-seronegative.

CDR3 amino acids: CASIPTGNNSPLHF. The CDR3 DNA follows: TGTGCCAGCATACCGACAGGGAATAATTCACCCCTCCACTTT. The chain combines TRBV6-1 with TRBJ1-6; 7 positions agree with TRBD1. With V trimmed by 7 bases and J by 5 bases, 5 bases remained unmatched. In germline, CDR1 is MNHNS, CDR2 SASEGT. This CDR3 is built from 14 residues.

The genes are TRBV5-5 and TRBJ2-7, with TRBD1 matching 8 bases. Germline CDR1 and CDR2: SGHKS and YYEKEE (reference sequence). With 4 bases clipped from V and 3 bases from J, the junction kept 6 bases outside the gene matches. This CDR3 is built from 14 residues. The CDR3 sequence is CASSDGQGNYEQYF. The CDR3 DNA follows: TGTGCCAGCAGCGACGGACAGGGAAACTACGAGCAGTACTTC. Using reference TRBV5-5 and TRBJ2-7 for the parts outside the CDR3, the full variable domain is DAGVTQSPTHLIKTRGQQVTLRCSPISGHKSVSWYQQVLGQGPQFIFQYYEKEERGRGNFPDRFSARQFPNYSSELNVNALLLGDSALYLCASSDGQGNYEQYFGPGTRLTVT.

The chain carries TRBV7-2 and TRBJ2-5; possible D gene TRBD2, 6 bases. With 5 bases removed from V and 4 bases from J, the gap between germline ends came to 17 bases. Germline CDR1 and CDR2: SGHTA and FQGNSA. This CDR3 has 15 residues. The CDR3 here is CASSPDGGRGETQYF. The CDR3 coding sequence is TGTGCCAGCAGCCCCGACGGGGGTCGGGGAGAGACCCAGTACTTC.

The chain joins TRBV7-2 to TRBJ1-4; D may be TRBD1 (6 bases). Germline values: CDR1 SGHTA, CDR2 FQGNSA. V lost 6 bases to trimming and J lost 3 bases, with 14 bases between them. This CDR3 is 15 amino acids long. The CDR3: CASSPVGGSNEKLFF. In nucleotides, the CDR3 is TGTGCCAGCAGTCCTGTTGGGGGCTCTAATGAAAAACTGTTTTTT.

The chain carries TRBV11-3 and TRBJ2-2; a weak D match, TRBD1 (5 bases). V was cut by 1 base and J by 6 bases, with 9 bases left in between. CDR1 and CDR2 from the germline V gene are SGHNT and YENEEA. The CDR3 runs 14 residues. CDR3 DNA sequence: TGTGCCAGCAGCTTAGCAGGGAAACCCGGGGAGCTGTTTTTT. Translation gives CASSLAGKPGELFF.

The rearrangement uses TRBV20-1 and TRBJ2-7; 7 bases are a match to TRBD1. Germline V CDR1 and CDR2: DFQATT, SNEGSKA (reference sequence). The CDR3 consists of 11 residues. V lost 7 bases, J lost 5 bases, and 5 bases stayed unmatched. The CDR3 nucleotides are TGCAGTGTACAGGGGACGAACGAGCAGTACTTC. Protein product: CSVQGTNEQYF.

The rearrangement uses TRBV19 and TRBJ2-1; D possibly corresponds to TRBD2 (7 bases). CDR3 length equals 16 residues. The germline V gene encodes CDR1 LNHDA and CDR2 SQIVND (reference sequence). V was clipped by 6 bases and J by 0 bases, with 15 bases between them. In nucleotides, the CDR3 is TGTGCCAGTAGCCTCGGGGGGACAAGCTCCTACAATGAGCAGTTCTTC. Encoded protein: CASSLGGTSSYNEQFF.

The chain's CDR3 is CASSLVVAQNEKLFF. The CDR3 bases are TGTGCCAGCAGCTTAGTGGTGGCCCAAAATGAAAAACTGTTTTTT. The V and J genes are TRBV7-2 and TRBJ1-4; D unresolved. Germline V gene sequence: CDR1 SGHTA, CDR2 FQGNSA. The CDR3 consists of 15 residues. Between the trimmed V and J ends, which lost 1 base and 5 bases, there was a span of 11 bases.